This T cell receptor (beta chain) was observed in a study of metastatic and nonmetastatic thyroid tumors. Using MiXCR, TCRdb re-called clones from the PCR reads. The table shows approximately 35,000 clones, with around 16% occurring only once. Thyroid surgery took place with no prior treatment in any patient. The germline V gene encodes CDR1 SGHDN and CDR2 FVKESK. The CDR3 runs 14 residues. V lost 0 bases and J 8 bases, leaving 11 bases between the germline ends. This clone has ten or more counts. The J gene is TRBJ2-1, the V gene TRBV14; no reliable D call. This clonotype was obtained from a male donor with papillary thyroid cancer or a benign thyroid nodule (not recorded which). Some clones in this sample may be carry-over from other donors' samples. The sample was blood. The CDR3 loop is CASSQDTPGHEQFF. In nucleotides, the CDR3 is TGTGCCAGCAGCCAAGATACGCCAGGCCATGAGCAGTTCTTC.